One and the same sample provided the 12 T cell receptor beta chains below, sequenced in a study of neoadjuvant anti-PD-1 for oral cavity cancer. Clones were read by immunoSEQ multiplex PCR, and TCRdb kept only the in-frame ones, dropping some. The table includes 55,000 to 80,000 clones, 80% to 90% detected once. The sequences come from PBMCs, collected before nivolumab (anti-PD-1) treatment. Source of these receptors: a person between 40 and 85 years old with oral cavity squamous cell carcinoma.

This sequence joins TRBV10-3 and TRBJ1-1; 7 bases match TRBD1. CDR1 ENHRY and CDR2 SYGVKD come from the germline V gene. The CDR3 totals 14 residues. Losses at the gene ends were 3 bases for V and 1 base for J; bases not matched to a gene: 2. The CDR3 reads CAISDQGGNTEAFF. CDR3 in DNA: TGTGCCATCAGTGATCAGGGGGGGAACACTGAAGCTTTCTTT.

This clone was recorded once. The chain joins TRBV5-1 to TRBJ1-3; possibly TRBD1 for D (6 bases). V was cut by 2 bases and J by 0 bases, with 9 bases left in between. Germline lookup yields CDR1 SGHRS and CDR2 YFSETQ. This CDR3 region has 15 residues. The CDR3 nucleotides read TGCGCCAGCAGCTTAACAGGGAACTCTGGAAACACCATATATTTT. It yields the protein CASSLTGNSGNTIYF.

The chain employs TRBV5-1 and TRBJ2-2; 10 positions match TRBD1. The V gene end was trimmed by 3 bases and the J gene end by 3 bases; junction bases not matched to a gene: 11. This CDR3 spans 18 amino acids. Germline V gene sequence: CDR1 SGHRS, CDR2 YFSETQ. The CDR3 loop is CASSSFRDRGRYTGELFF. CDR3 DNA sequence: TGCGCCAGCAGCTCGTTCCGGGACAGGGGAAGATACACCGGGGAGCTGTTTTTT.

The chain has TRBV7-8 and TRBJ1-3; D gene ambiguous. This CDR3 comprises 16 residues. Germline V gene lookup returns CDR1 SGHVS and CDR2 FQNEAQ. V was shortened by 1 base and J by 2 bases, with 12 bases between the two germline ends. CDR3 protein: CASSLGAASTGNTIYF. DNA for the CDR3: TGTGCCAGCAGCTTAGGGGCGGCCTCGACTGGAAACACCATATATTTT.

This chain joins TRBV7-8 and TRBJ2-7; 8 positions match TRBD1. The junction had 13 bases not matched to a gene; V was cut back by 5 bases and J by 4 bases. Germline CDR1 is SGHVS and CDR2 is FQNEAQ. The CDR3 is 16 residues long. The CDR3 region is CASSLPGTGGRYEQYF. The CDR3, as DNA: TGTGCCAGCAGCCTTCCAGGGACAGGCGGACGGTACGAGCAGTACTTC.

This clone was detected a few times. V is TRBV6-5 and J is TRBJ2-5; D remains unclear. V lost 4 bases and J lost 5, with 8 bases in between. Germline assignment: CDR1 MNHEY and CDR2 SVGAGI. CDR3 length: 12 amino acids. The CDR3 bases are TGTGCCAGCAGTTCCAAATGGGAGACCCAGTACTTC. As protein: CASSSKWETQYF.

The genes are TRBV6-6 and TRBJ1-6; 8 bases are shared with TRBD1. CDR3 length equals 15 residues. Trimming cost V 8 bases and J 7 bases; bases outside gene matches: 10. The V gene's germline CDR1 is MNHNY and CDR2 SVGAGI (reference sequence). Here the CDR3 reads CASSDRAADNSPLHF. DNA of the CDR3: TGTGCCAGCTCGGACAGGGCGGCCGACAATTCACCCCTCCACTTT.

The chain links TRBV27 to TRBJ1-1; D not resolved. In germline, CDR1 is MNHEY, CDR2 SMNVEV (reference sequence). Trimming shortened V by 5 bases and J by 3 bases, and 10 bases separated the two germline ends. The CDR3 sequence is 13 residues long. The CDR3 DNA sequence: TGTGCCAGCAGTACCGGACCGCACACTGAAGCTTTCTTT. It codes for CASSTGPHTEAFF.

Details on this clone: Other DNA sequences in this sample translate to the same CDR3. The chain joins TRBV7-8 to TRBJ2-2; D gene unclear. The CDR3 runs to 13 residues. V lost 4 bases and J 2 bases, leaving 5 bases between the germline ends. CDR1 SGHVS and CDR2 FQNEAQ come from the germline V gene. CDR3 region: CASSSVNTGELFF. CDR3 coding DNA: TGTGCCAGCAGCTCGGTCAACACCGGGGAGCTGTTTTTT.

This clone was detected only once. V usage is TRBV4-2 and J usage is TRBJ2-5, with D perhaps matching TRBD2 (6 bases). V lost 4 bases to trimming and J lost 1 base, with 16 bases between them. This CDR3 comprises 16 residues. Germline CDR1 LGHNA, CDR2 YNFKEQ. The CDR3 DNA reads as TGTGCCAGCAGCCCGGGATGGCCGGGGGTCCAAGAGACCCAGTACTTC. Its translation: CASSPGWPGVQETQYF.

The CDR3 reads CASSSHLLAGGYNEQFF. The CDR3 DNA sequence: TGTGCCAGCAGCTCACACCTCTTAGCGGGAGGCTACAATGAGCAGTTCTTC. This sequence joins TRBV9 and TRBJ2-1; 10 bases map to TRBD2. The CDR3 has 17 amino acids. The germline CDR1 and CDR2 sequences are SGDLS and YYNGEE. J gave up 3 bases and V 4 bases, and 10 bases lay outside the gene matches. Combining the CDR3 with reference TRBV9 and TRBJ2-1 gives the whole variable domain DSGVTQTPKHLITATGQRVTLRCSPRSGDLSVYWYQQSLDQGLQFLIQYYNGEERAKGNILERFSAQQFPDLHSELNLSSLELGDSALYFCASSSHLLAGGYNEQFFGPGTRLTVL.

V and J are TRBV6-5 and TRBJ1-1; 7 positions match TRBD1. The CDR3 spans 14 residues. V lost 5 bases, J lost 2 bases, and 5 bases stayed unmatched. Germline CDR1 is MNHEY and CDR2 is SVGAGI. The CDR3 DNA follows: TGTGCCAGCAGTCTGACAGGGCTAAACACTGAAGCTTTCTTT. Protein: CASSLTGLNTEAFF.